These T cell receptor beta chains were read from a single sample in a study of CD8 T cells in ankylosing spondylitis. MiXCR, applied by TCRdb to the 5' RACE reads, yields one record per CDR3 protein. The sample consists of about 340,000 distinct CDR3 sequences, approximately 8.2% of them appearing once. Sequenced sample: blood, either unsorted or a sorted T cell fraction (not recorded which). These receptors were taken from a male donor with ankylosing spondylitis. Both conserved end residues are part of each CDR3. Each record gives: D gene, J gene, clone size, V gene, CDR3 DNA, CDR3 protein. D genes are given only for firm matches. The size entry is marked missing in some rows and otherwise reads once, few, many or a size class.

TRBD1,TRBJ1-3,.,TRBV19,TGTGCCAGTAGTATGTCCGGGACAGGAAGAGCGAGAGGAAACACCATATATTTT,CASSMSGTGRARGNTIYF
TRBD2,TRBJ2-5,few,TRBV7-8,TGTGCCAGCAGCTATAGAGGGCTAGCGGGAGAAGAGACCCAGTACTTC,CASSYRGLAGEETQYF
.,TRBJ2-7,.,TRBV5-1,TGCGCCAGCAACCACTTCCGCTGTCAAGTCCAGTACTTC,CASNHFRCQVQYF
.,TRBJ1-3,many,TRBV29-1,TGCAGCGCCCTTGGCAGGGAGTACGGAAACACCATATATTTT,CSALGREYGNTIYF
.,TRBJ1-1,many,TRBV28,TGTGCCAGCAGTTCCCCTCAGGGTGGGACTGAAGCTTTCTTT,CASSSPQGGTEAFF
.,TRBJ2-2,.,TRBV20-1,TGCAGTGCTACCAGGCGGAGGAGCGGGGAGCTGTTTTTT,CSATRRRSGELFF
TRBD1,TRBJ1-2,few,TRBV9,TGTGCCAGCAGCGTCATACAGGGGGGACCCGACGGCTACACCTTC,CASSVIQGGPDGYTF
.,TRBJ1-3,.,TRBV28,TGTGCCACCAAGGAACGAGTCACTGGAAACACCATATATTTT,CATKERVTGNTIYF
TRBD2,TRBJ2-1,few,TRBV14,TGTGCCAGCAGCCAAAGACTAGCATCCTACAATGAGCAGTTCTTC,CASSQRLASYNEQFF
TRBD2,TRBJ2-3,few,TRBV5-6,TGTGCCAGCAGCTTTGGGACTAGCGGGAGTTTAGATACGCAGTATTTT,CASSFGTSGSLDTQYF
.,TRBJ2-7,few,TRBV28,TGTGCCAGCAAACTAGGAGGGTATGGCGAGCAGTACTTC,CASKLGGYGEQYF
TRBD1,TRBJ2-7,few,TRBV19,TGTGCCAGTAGTAGCTCTGGACAGGGAAGGAAGGAGCAGTACTTC,CASSSSGQGRKEQYF
TRBD2,TRBJ2-5,.,TRBV4-3,TGCGCCAGCAGCCAAGGGACTAGCGGGAGCTCGGGAGAGACCCAGTACTTC,CASSQGTSGSSGETQYF
TRBD1,TRBJ2-7,few,TRBV29-1,TGCAGCGCCAGGACAGGGGGAGGAGCCGGCGAGCAGTACTTC,CSARTGGGAGEQYF
TRBD2,TRBJ2-1,.,TRBV10-2,TGCGCCAGCACCCCAAGACTAGCGGGAGGGCTTTACAATGAGCAGTTCTTC,CASTPRLAGGLYNEQFF
TRBD2,TRBJ2-2,.,TRBV7-6,TGTGCCAGCAGCTTAGGGGTAGCGGGCAACACCGGGGAGCTGTTTTTT,CASSLGVAGNTGELFF
TRBD2,TRBJ2-1,.,TRBV5-1,TGCGCCAGCAGCTTGGGGCCAGGGACTACGTATGAGCAGTTCTTC,CASSLGPGTTYEQFF
.,TRBJ2-7,few,TRBV5-1,TGCGCCAGCAGCTTCCGGCAGGGGCCCTACTACGAGCAGTACTTC,CASSFRQGPYYEQYF
.,TRBJ1-6,few,TRBV7-6,TGTGCCAGCAGCTTGGGGGATTCAGGAAATTCACCCCTCCACTTT,CASSLGDSGNSPLHF
.,TRBJ2-5,few,TRBV12-3/TRBV12-4,TGTGCCAGCAGTCGACAGAGACAAGAGACCCAGTACTTC,CASSRQRQETQYF
TRBD1,TRBJ1-1,.,TRBV3-1,TGTGCCAGCAGCCAAGATCACGGCAGGGGGTCGAACACTGAAGCTTTCTTT,CASSQDHGRGSNTEAFF
TRBD1,TRBJ2-1,.,TRBV5-1,TGCGCCAGCAGCGCCAATCCGGGACAGGACTACAATGAGCAGTTCTTC,CASSANPGQDYNEQFF
.,TRBJ1-5,few,TRBV6-2/TRBV6-3,TGTGCCAGCAGTTACCGGCCAAGCAATCAGCCCCAGCATTTT,CASSYRPSNQPQHF
.,TRBJ2-7,few,TRBV5-1,TGCGCCAGCAGCGGAGGACGGTTCCCCTCCTACGAGCAGTACTTC,CASSGGRFPSYEQYF
.,TRBJ2-7,many,TRBV5-1,TGCGCCAGCCGGGTCTCCGCCTACGAGCAGTACTTC,CASRVSAYEQYF